At least ten counts were recorded for the clone carrying this T cell receptor beta chain. Its antigen is undetermined. This record belongs to a study of T cells after yellow fever vaccination. Across the study: The fractions with low cell numbers were processed using SMART-Seq v4 Ultra Low Input.

TCRdb redid the calling of the 5' RACE reads with MiXCR, one entry per CDR3 protein. The table lists approximately 450,000 distinct CDR3 sequences, roughly a sixth of them singletons. This CDR3 comprises 13 residues. The V end was cut by 4 bases, the J end by 2 bases, with 5 bases between. Germline loops: CDR1 MRHNA, CDR2 SNTAGT. Overall study results and limits: Reappearance after the booster was observed for most primary-vaccination clones (96% CD4, less than 90% CD8). A limited proportion of clonotypes was detected within both the CD4 and CD8 compartments.

This chain joins TRBV6-4 and TRBJ2-2, with D possibly being TRBD1 (5 bases). This receptor was taken from a man aged 18 to 30 who received the YFV17D yellow fever vaccine. The sample here was PBMCs, taken before the yellow fever booster vaccination. This CDR3 is CASSGTNTGELFF. In DNA form, the CDR3 reads TGTGCCAGCAGTGGGACAAACACCGGGGAGCTGTTTTTT.